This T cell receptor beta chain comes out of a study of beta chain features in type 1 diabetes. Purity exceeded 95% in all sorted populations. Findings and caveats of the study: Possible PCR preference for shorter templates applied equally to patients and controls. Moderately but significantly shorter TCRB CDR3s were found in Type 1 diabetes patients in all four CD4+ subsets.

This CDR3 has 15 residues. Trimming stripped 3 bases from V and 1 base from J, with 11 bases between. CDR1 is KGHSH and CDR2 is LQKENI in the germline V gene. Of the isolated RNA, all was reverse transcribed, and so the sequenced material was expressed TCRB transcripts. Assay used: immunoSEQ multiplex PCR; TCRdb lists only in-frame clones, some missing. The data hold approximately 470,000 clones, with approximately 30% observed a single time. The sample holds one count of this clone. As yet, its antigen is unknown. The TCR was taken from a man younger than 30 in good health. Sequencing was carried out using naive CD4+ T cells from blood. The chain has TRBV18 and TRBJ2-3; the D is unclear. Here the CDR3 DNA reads TGTGCCAGCTCACCGGCGCAATCGGGCACAGATACGCAGTATTTT. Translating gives CASSPAQSGTDTQYF. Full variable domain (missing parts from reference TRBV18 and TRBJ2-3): NAGVMQNPRHLVRRRGQEARLRCSPMKGHSHVYWYRQLPEEGLKFMVYLQKENIIDESGMPKERFSAEFPKEGPSILRIQQVVRGDSAAYFCASSPAQSGTDTQYFGPGTRLTVL.